The rows below give T cell receptor beta chains drawn from one sample of a study of blood T cells in healthy people across ages. TCRdb processed the 5' RACE reads anew with MiXCR; each CDR3 protein has one entry. The sample includes roughly 640,000 distinct CDR3 sequences, 25% to 30% of them seen just once. Sequenced input: blood. All receptors derive from a woman at least 80 years old in good health. Each CDR3 is given with its conserved first and last residue. Fields, in order: V gene, J gene, clone size, D gene, CDR3 DNA, CDR3 protein. D genes are given only for firm matches. Clone size is stated in some rows and not others, as once, few, many or a class when expanded.

V: TRBV28; J: TRBJ1-2; size: few; D: .; DNA: TGTGCCATCGCCGGGACAATAAACTATGGCTACACCTTC; CDR3: CAIAGTINYGYTF
V: TRBV7-2; J: TRBJ2-7; size: once; D: TRBD2; DNA: TGTGCCAGCAGCTCCGAGCGGGGGGCCTACGAGCAGTACTTC; CDR3: CASSSERGAYEQYF
V: TRBV29-1; J: TRBJ2-5; size: .; D: .; DNA: TGCAGCGTTGGGCAGGGGCAGCAAGAGACCCAGTACTTC; CDR3: CSVGQGQQETQYF
V: TRBV7-9; J: TRBJ2-2; size: .; D: .; DNA: TGTGCCAGCAGCTCGCGTCGAGCCTCCAACACCGGGGAGCTGTTTTTT; CDR3: CASSSRRASNTGELFF
V: TRBV7-7; J: TRBJ1-3; size: .; D: .; DNA: TGTGCCAGCAGCTTAACTTTGGGAAACACCATATATTTT; CDR3: CASSLTLGNTIYF
V: TRBV12-3/TRBV12-4; J: TRBJ2-5; size: many; D: .; DNA: TGTGCCAGCAGTTACGCCAGGCACCAAGAGACCCAGTACTTC; CDR3: CASSYARHQETQYF
V: TRBV11-2; J: TRBJ2-5; size: few; D: TRBD2; DNA: TGTGCCAGCAGCTTAAGTCACGGGGAGGGGGAGACCCAGTACTTC; CDR3: CASSLSHGEGETQYF
V: TRBV20-1; J: TRBJ1-2; size: many; D: .; DNA: TGCAGTGCTAGAGGCAGGGGTGGGGGTAACTATGGCTACACCTTC; CDR3: CSARGRGGGNYGYTF
V: TRBV12-3/TRBV12-4; J: TRBJ1-4; size: few; D: .; DNA: TGTGCCAGCAGTTTACGATCCGGGAGGAATAATGAAAAACTGTTTTTT; CDR3: CASSLRSGRNNEKLFF
V: TRBV20-1; J: TRBJ2-3; size: .; D: TRBD1; DNA: TGCAGTGCGCCCAGGACAGGACGCACAGATACGCAGTATTTT; CDR3: CSAPRTGRTDTQYF
V: TRBV19; J: TRBJ2-5; size: many; D: .; DNA: TGTGCCAGTAGTATTGCGAAGGGGAGAGAGACCCAGTACTTC; CDR3: CASSIAKGRETQYF
V: TRBV29-1; J: TRBJ1-2; size: few; D: .; DNA: TGCAGCGTTGAAAACGTCGGGCGGGAAGGCTACACCTTC; CDR3: CSVENVGREGYTF
V: TRBV20-1; J: TRBJ1-2; size: many; D: .; DNA: TGCAGTGCTAGCCCCTCAGGGGCCTCATCCTATGGCTACACCTTC; CDR3: CSASPSGASSYGYTF
V: TRBV7-2; J: TRBJ2-1; size: .; D: TRBD2; DNA: TGTGCCAGCAGCTTGGAGCCCTTAGCGGGGGACTCCTACAATGAGCAGTTCTTC; CDR3: CASSLEPLAGDSYNEQFF
V: TRBV7-2; J: TRBJ2-5; size: many; D: .; DNA: TGTGCCAGCAGCGCAGGCCTCTACGCGGAGACCCAGTACTTC; CDR3: CASSAGLYAETQYF
V: TRBV5-6; J: TRBJ1-1; size: few; D: .; DNA: TGTGCCAGCAGCTTTGGATCGGTGTCGCTAATGAACACTGAAGCTTTCTTT; CDR3: CASSFGSVSLMNTEAFF
V: TRBV10-3; J: TRBJ1-2; size: many; D: .; DNA: TGTGCCATCAGTGAGTCAGGCGGTGGCTACACCTTC; CDR3: CAISESGGGYTF
V: TRBV5-5; J: TRBJ1-5; size: .; D: .; DNA: TGTGCCAGCAGCTTGGCTCGGGGGCCAGGAGGACAGCCCCAGCATTTT; CDR3: CASSLARGPGGQPQHF
V: TRBV6-2/TRBV6-3; J: TRBJ2-5; size: many; D: TRBD1; DNA: TGTGCCAGCAGTACCGGGACAGGGGCCCTGCTGTTCCAAGAGACCCAGTACTTC; CDR3: CASSTGTGALLFQETQYF
V: TRBV6-2/TRBV6-3; J: TRBJ2-5; size: many; D: TRBD1; DNA: TGTGCCAGCAGTTACTTGTACCGGGACAGGCCGTACTTC; CDR3: CASSYLYRDRPYF
V: TRBV4-1; J: TRBJ1-2; size: .; D: .; DNA: TGCGCCAGCAGCCAAGAAGAGGGTGCAGAGGGGTATGGCTACACCTTC; CDR3: CASSQEEGAEGYGYTF
V: TRBV7-3; J: TRBJ2-7; size: .; D: .; DNA: TGTGCCAGCAGCTTAACTAGCAGGGGATCCTACAATGAGCAGTACTTC; CDR3: CASSLTSRGSYNEQYF
V: TRBV20-1; J: TRBJ2-3; size: many; D: .; DNA: TGCAGTGCTCAAGGAGGCGGTGGTACGCAGTATTTT; CDR3: CSAQGGGGTQYF
V: TRBV19; J: TRBJ1-6; size: .; D: .; DNA: TGTGCCAGTAGTGTGGCCTTGGAGAGGCCCCTCCACTTT; CDR3: CASSVALERPLHF
V: TRBV21-1; J: TRBJ2-6; size: .; D: .; DNA: TGTGCCAGCAGCAAAGGAGCCAGGAGCTTTGGAGGGGCCAACGTCCTGACTTTC; CDR3: CASSKGARSFGGANVLTF
V: TRBV5-1; J: TRBJ2-5; size: many; D: TRBD2; DNA: TGCGCCAGCAGCTTGGAGGGACTAGCACAAGAGACCCAGTACTTC; CDR3: CASSLEGLAQETQYF
V: TRBV20-1; J: TRBJ2-5; size: .; D: TRBD2; DNA: TGCAGTGCTAGAGCGCTGAGAGCGGGGGCCCACCAAGAGACCCAGTACTTC; CDR3: CSARALRAGAHQETQYF
V: TRBV7-3; J: TRBJ2-5; size: .; D: .; DNA: TGTGCCAGCAGCTTGAATTACGGCGACAATGAGCAGTACTTC; CDR3: CASSLNYGDNEQYF
V: TRBV7-9; J: TRBJ1-2; size: few; D: .; DNA: TGTGCCAGCAGCGTTAGGACGGATCCCTGGGGCTACACCTTC; CDR3: CASSVRTDPWGYTF
V: TRBV5-1; J: TRBJ1-5; size: many; D: .; DNA: TGCGCCAGCAGCTTGGGAGGACGCAATCAGCCCCAGCATTTT; CDR3: CASSLGGRNQPQHF
V: TRBV6-1; J: TRBJ2-7; size: .; D: .; DNA: TGTGCCAGCAGTGGGGGGGCAGAATCACCCTACGAGCAGTACTTC; CDR3: CASSGGAESPYEQYF
V: TRBV7-6; J: TRBJ2-2; size: .; D: TRBD2; DNA: TGTGCCAGCAGCCTACCCTCGAGCGGGGGGGCCAGCTGGGAGCTGTTTTTT; CDR3: CASSLPSSGGASWELFF
V: TRBV7-9; J: TRBJ1-1; size: .; D: .; DNA: TGTGCCAGCAGCTTATCAAGGGAGTTAACTGAAGCTTTCTTT; CDR3: CASSLSRELTEAFF
V: TRBV5-1; J: TRBJ2-2; size: .; D: TRBD1; DNA: TGCGCCTCCAAGACAGGGGGCGCAATCTCGGACACCGGGGAGCTGTTTTTT; CDR3: CASKTGGAISDTGELFF
V: TRBV5-1; J: TRBJ1-2; size: many; D: .; DNA: TGCGCCAGCAGCTTGGAAAGGGGTGCGGGCTATGGCTACACCTTC; CDR3: CASSLERGAGYGYTF
V: TRBV20-1; J: TRBJ1-1; size: .; D: .; DNA: TGCAGTGCTAGACCAATGGGAGGGAACACTGAAGCTTTCTTT; CDR3: CSARPMGGNTEAFF
V: TRBV20-1; J: TRBJ2-1; size: medium-sized; D: TRBD2; DNA: TGCAGTGCTAGAAAGTCTCTAGGCGGACTAGCGGACCTTGTGCAGTTCTTC; CDR3: CSARKSLGGLADLVQFF
V: TRBV12-5; J: TRBJ1-1; size: few; D: .; DNA: TGTGCTAGTGGGTTCCGGGCCCTTGGGGCGAACACTGAAGCTTTCTTT; CDR3: CASGFRALGANTEAFF
V: TRBV7-2; J: TRBJ1-2; size: many; D: .; DNA: TGTGCCAGCAGCTCATATCTAAGGGCCTCTAACTATGGCTACACCTTC; CDR3: CASSSYLRASNYGYTF
V: TRBV6-5; J: TRBJ1-2; size: many; D: .; DNA: TGTGCCAGCAGTTACTCGAGGAGCCGGGGGGAAGCTAACTATGGCTACACCTTC; CDR3: CASSYSRSRGEANYGYTF
V: TRBV6-5; J: TRBJ1-2; size: many; D: .; DNA: TGTGCCAGCAGTTCCCCCGCCCGGGGAGACTATGGCTACACCTTC; CDR3: CASSSPARGDYGYTF
V: TRBV7-3; J: TRBJ2-3; size: many; D: TRBD2; DNA: TGTGCCAGCAGCTTAACGATTAGCGGGGGGCCAAGTAGTCCTAGCACAGATACGCAGTATTTT; CDR3: CASSLTISGGPSSPSTDTQYF
V: TRBV19; J: TRBJ2-1; size: few; D: TRBD2; DNA: TGTGCCAGTAGAGTTAGCGGGGTGAACTCCTACAATGAGCAGTTCTTC; CDR3: CASRVSGVNSYNEQFF
V: TRBV7-6; J: TRBJ2-1; size: many; D: TRBD2; DNA: TGTGCCAGCAGCTTAGCGGCTAGCGGGGGGGAGCAGTTCTTC; CDR3: CASSLAASGGEQFF
V: TRBV6-1; J: TRBJ1-1; size: many; D: .; DNA: TGTGCCAGCAGTGTAAAGGGATCAGGATCAGGACCGAACACTGAAGCTTTCTTT; CDR3: CASSVKGSGSGPNTEAFF